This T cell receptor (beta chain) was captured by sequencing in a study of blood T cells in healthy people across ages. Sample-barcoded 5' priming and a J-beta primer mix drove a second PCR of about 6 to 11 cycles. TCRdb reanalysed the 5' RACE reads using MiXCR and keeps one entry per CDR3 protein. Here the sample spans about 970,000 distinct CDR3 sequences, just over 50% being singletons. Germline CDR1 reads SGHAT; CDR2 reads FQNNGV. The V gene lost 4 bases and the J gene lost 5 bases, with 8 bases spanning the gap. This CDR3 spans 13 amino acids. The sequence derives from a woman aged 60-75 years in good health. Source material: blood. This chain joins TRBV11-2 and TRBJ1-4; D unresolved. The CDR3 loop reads CASSSGLNEKLFF. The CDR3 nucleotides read TGTGCCAGCAGCTCCGGGCTAAATGAAAAACTGTTTTTT. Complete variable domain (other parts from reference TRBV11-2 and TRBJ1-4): EAGVAQSPRYKIIEKRQSVAFWCNPISGHATLYWYQQILGQGPKLLIQFQNNGVVDDSQLPKDRFSAERLKGVDSTLKIQPAKLEDSAVYLCASSSGLNEKLFFGSGTQLSVL.